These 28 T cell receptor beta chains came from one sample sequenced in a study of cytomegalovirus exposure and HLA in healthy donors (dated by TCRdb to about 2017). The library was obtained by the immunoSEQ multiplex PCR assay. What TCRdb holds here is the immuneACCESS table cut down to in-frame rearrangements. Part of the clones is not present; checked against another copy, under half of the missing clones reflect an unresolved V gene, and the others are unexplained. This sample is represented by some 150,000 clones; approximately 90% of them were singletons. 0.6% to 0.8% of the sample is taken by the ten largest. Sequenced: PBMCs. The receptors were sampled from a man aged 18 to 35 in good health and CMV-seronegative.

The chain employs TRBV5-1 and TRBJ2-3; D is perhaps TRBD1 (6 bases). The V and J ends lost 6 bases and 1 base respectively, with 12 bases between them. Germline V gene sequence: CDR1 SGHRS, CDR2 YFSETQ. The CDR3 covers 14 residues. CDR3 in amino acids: CASKFGQRTDTQYF. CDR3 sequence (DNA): TGCGCCAGCAAGTTTGGACAGCGCACAGATACGCAGTATTTT.

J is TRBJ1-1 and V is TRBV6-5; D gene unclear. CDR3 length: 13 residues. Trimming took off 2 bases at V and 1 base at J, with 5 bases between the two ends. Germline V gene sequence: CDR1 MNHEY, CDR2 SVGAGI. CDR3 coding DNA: TGTGCCAGCAGTTACGTACAGAACACTGAAGCTTTCTTT. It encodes CASSYVQNTEAFF.

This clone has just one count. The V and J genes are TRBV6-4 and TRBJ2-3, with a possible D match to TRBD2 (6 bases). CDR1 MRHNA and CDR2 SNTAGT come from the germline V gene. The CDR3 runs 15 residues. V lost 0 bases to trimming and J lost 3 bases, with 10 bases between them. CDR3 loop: CASSDSPAGTDTQYF. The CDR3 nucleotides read TGTGCCAGCAGTGACTCCCCAGCGGGTACAGATACGCAGTATTTT.

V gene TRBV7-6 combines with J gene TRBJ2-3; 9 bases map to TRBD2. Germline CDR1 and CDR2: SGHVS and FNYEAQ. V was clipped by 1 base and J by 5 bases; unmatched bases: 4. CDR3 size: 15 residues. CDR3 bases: TGTGCCAGCAGCTTAGGAGCGGGGGGCGGAGATACGCAGTATTTT. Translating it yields CASSLGAGGGDTQYF.

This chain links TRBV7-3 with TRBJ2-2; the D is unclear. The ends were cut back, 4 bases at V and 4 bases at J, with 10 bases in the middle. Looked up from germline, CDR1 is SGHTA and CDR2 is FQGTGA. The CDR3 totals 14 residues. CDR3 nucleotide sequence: TGTGCCAGCAGCTCCCGACGCGGCACCGGGGAGCTGTTTTTT. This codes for CASSSRRGTGELFF.

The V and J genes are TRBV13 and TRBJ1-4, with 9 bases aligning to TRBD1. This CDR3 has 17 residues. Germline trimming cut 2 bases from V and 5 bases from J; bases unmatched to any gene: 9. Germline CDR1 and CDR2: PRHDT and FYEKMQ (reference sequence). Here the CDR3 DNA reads TGTGCCAGCAGCTTATTCAGGGGACAGGGAGAAAATGAAAAACTGTTTTTT. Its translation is CASSLFRGQGENEKLFF.

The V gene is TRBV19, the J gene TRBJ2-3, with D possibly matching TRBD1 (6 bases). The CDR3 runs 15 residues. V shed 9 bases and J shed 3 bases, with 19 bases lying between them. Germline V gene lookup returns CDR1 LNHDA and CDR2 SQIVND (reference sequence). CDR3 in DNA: TGTGCCAGCCTCGCTACAGGGTTTGGAACAGATACGCAGTATTTT. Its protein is CASLATGFGTDTQYF.

The CDR3 sequence is CASSLDRTGRSPLHF. CDR3 in DNA: TGTGCCAGCAGCTTAGACCGGACAGGTCGATCACCCCTCCACTTT. V usage is TRBV7-9 and J usage is TRBJ1-6; 7 nucleotides agree with TRBD1. V was clipped by 1 base and J by 10 bases; unmatched bases: 7. CDR1 is SEHNR and CDR2 is FQNEAQ in the germline V gene (reference sequence). The CDR3 covers 15 residues.

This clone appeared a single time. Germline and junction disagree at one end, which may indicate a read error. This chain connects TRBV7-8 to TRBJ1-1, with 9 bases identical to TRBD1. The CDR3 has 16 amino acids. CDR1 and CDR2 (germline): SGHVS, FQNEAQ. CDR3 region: CASSDRGTALNAEAFF. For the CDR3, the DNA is TGTGCCAGCAGCGACAGGGGGACGGCCTTGAACGCTGAAGCTTTCTTT.

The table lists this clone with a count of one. In nucleotides, the CDR3 is TGTGCCAGCAGTTTAGTTTTTAGCGGGGGCGAACATGAAAGTGTTTATTACAATGAGCAGTTCTTC. Translation: CASSLVFSGGEHESVYYNEQFF. The chain uses TRBV28 and TRBJ2-1; 9 bases match TRBD2. Unmatched junction bases numbered 24, after V lost 2 bases and J lost 4 bases. The germline V gene has CDR1 MDHEN and CDR2 SYDVKM. The CDR3 runs 22 residues. Full variable domain (rest looked up from reference TRBV28 and TRBJ2-1): DVKVTQSSRYLVKRTGEKVFLECVQDMDHENMFWYRQDPGLGLRLIYFSYDVKMKEKGDIPEGYSVSREKKERFSLILESASTNQTSMYLCASSLVFSGGEHESVYYNEQFFGPGTRLTVL.

CDR3 in amino acids: CASSLTGTLSTDTQYF. The CDR3, as DNA: TGTGCCAGCAGCCTAACCGGGACTTTGAGCACAGATACGCAGTATTTT. This sequence joins TRBV9 and TRBJ2-3; D possibly corresponds to TRBD2 (6 bases). V was clipped by 4 bases and J by 0 bases, with 15 bases between them. Germline CDR1 reads SGDLS; CDR2 reads YYNGEE. The CDR3 sequence is 16 residues long.

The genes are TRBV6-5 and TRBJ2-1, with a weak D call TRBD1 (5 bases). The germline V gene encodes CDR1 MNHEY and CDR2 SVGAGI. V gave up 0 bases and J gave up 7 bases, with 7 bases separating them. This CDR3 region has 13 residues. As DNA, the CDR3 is TGTGCCAGCAGTTACTCGACAGCAAATGAGCAGTTCTTC. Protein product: CASSYSTANEQFF.

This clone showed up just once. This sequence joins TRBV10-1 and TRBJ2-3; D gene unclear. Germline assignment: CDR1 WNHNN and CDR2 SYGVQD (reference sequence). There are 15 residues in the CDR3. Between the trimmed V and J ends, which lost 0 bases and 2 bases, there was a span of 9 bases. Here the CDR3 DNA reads TGCGCCAGCAGTGAGTCTCTATCCCCCACAGATACGCAGTATTTT. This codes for CASSESLSPTDTQYF.

The CDR3 DNA sequence: TGTGCCAGTAGGCACCGGGACAGCTCTGGAAACACCATATATTTT. Translating gives CASRHRDSSGNTIYF. The chain employs TRBV19 and TRBJ1-3, with TRBD1 identical over 7 bases. There are 15 residues in the CDR3. V was clipped by 6 bases and J by 0 bases; unmatched bases: 5. Per germline, CDR1 LNHDA and CDR2 SQIVND (reference sequence).

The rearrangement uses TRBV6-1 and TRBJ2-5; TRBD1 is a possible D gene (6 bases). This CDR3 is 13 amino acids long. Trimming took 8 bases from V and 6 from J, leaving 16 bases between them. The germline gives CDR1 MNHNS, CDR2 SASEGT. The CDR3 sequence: CASPTDSWQTQYF. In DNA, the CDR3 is TGTGCCAGCCCCACGGACAGCTGGCAGACCCAGTACTTC.

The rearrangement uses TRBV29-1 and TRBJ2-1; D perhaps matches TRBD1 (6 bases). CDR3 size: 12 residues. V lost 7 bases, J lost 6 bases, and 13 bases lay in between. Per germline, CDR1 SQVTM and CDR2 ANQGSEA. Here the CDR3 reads CSALRGPNEQFF. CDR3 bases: TGCAGCGCCCTCAGGGGTCCCAATGAGCAGTTCTTC.

CDR3 nucleotides: TGTGCCAGCATGCGGGGGGTGAACACCGGGGAGCTGTTTTTT. Its protein is CASMRGVNTGELFF. The genes are TRBV2 and TRBJ2-2; 8 nucleotides line up with TRBD2. J lost 1 base, V lost 7 bases, and 2 bases had no gene match. Germline V gene sequence: CDR1 SNHLY, CDR2 FYNNEI. This CDR3 is built from 14 residues.

The CDR3 DNA reads TGTGCCAGCAGCGAACACCCCGGGACAGGGGTGGGAGATACGCAGTATTTT. It encodes CASSEHPGTGVGDTQYF. This sequence joins TRBV2 and TRBJ2-3; 10 positions agree with TRBD1. CDR1 is SNHLY, CDR2 FYNNEI, per germline. This CDR3 comprises 17 residues. The J segment lost 5 bases and the V segment lost 6 bases, leaving 14 bases of the junction unmatched.

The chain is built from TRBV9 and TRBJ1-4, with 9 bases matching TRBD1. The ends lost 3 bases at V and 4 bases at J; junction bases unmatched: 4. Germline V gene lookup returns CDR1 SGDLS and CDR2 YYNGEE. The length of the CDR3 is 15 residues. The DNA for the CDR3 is TGTGCCAGCAGCGGAGGACAGGGGAATAATGAAAAACTGTTTTTT. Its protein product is CASSGGQGNNEKLFF.

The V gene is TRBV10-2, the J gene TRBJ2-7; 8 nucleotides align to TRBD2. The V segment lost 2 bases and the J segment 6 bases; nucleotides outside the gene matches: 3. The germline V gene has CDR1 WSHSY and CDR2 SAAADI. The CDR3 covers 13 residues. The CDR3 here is CASSETGTSEQYV. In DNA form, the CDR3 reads TGCGCCAGCAGTGAGACCGGGACTAGCGAGCAGTACGTC.

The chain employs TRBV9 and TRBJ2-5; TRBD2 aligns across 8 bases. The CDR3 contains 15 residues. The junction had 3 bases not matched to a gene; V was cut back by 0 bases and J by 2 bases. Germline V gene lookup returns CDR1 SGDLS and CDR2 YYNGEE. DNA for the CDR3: TGTGCCAGCAGCGTAGAAGCGGGGGTTCAAGAGACCCAGTACTTC. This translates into CASSVEAGVQETQYF. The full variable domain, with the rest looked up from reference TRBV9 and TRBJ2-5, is DSGVTQTPKHLITATGQRVTLRCSPRSGDLSVYWYQQSLDQGLQFLIQYYNGEERAKGNILERFSAQQFPDLHSELNLSSLELGDSALYFCASSVEAGVQETQYFGPGTRLLVL.

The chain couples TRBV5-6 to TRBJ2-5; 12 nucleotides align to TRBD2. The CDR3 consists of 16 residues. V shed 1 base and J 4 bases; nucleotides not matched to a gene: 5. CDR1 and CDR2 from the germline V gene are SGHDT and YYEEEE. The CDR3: CASSLYLLAGGETQYF. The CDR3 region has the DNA TGTGCCAGCAGCTTGTATTTACTAGCGGGAGGAGAGACCCAGTACTTC.

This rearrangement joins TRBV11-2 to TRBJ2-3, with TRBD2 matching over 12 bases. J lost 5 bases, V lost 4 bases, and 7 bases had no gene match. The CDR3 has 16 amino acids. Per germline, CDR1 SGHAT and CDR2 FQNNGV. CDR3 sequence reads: CASSSDLAGGVDTQYF. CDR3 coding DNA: TGTGCCAGCAGCTCGGATCTAGCGGGAGGGGTAGATACGCAGTATTTT.

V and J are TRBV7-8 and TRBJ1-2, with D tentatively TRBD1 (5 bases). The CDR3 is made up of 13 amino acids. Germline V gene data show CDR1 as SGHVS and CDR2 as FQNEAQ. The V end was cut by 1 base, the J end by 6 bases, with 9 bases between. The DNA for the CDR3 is TGTGCCAGCAGCTTAGGACAGTTGAATGGCTACACCTTC. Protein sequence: CASSLGQLNGYTF. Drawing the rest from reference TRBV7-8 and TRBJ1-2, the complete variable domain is GAGVSQSPRYKVAKRGQDVALRCDPISGHVSLFWYQQALGQGPEFLTYFQNEAQLDKSGLPSDRFFAERPEGSVSTLKIQRTQQEDSAVYLCASSLGQLNGYTFGSGTRLTVV.

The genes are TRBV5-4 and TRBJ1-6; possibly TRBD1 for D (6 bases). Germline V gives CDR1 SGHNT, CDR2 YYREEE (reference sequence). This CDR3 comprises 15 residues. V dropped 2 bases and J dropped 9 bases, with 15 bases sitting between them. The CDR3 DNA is TGTGCCAGCAGCTTTGAAGGGGGGGGAAGTTCACCCCTCCACTTT. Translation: CASSFEGGGSSPLHF.

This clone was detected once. In DNA, the CDR3 is TGTGCCAGCAGCGTAGCTAGCTCCTACAATGAGCAGTTCTTC. This encodes CASSVASSYNEQFF. The rearrangement links TRBV9 to TRBJ2-1; D remains unclear. The CDR3 consists of 14 residues. Trimming removed 0 bases from V and 0 bases from J, with 4 bases in between. Per the germline V gene, CDR1 is SGDLS and CDR2 is YYNGEE.

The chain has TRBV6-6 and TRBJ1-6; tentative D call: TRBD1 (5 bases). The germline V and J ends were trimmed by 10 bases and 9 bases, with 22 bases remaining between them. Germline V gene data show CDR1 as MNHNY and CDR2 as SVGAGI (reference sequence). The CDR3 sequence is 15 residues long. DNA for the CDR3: TGTGCCACCCAAGCTGGCGGGGGGGTGGGTTCACCCCTCCACTTT. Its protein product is CATQAGGGVGSPLHF.

CDR3 residues: CASSFQGVTGELFF. CDR3 nucleotide sequence: TGTGCCAGCAGCTTTCAGGGGGTCACCGGGGAGCTGTTTTTT. This chain links TRBV5-6 with TRBJ2-2, with 7 positions matching TRBD1. The germline V gene has CDR1 SGHDT and CDR2 YYEEEE. V lost 2 bases and J lost 4; bases outside the gene matches: 2. This CDR3 is 14 amino acids long.